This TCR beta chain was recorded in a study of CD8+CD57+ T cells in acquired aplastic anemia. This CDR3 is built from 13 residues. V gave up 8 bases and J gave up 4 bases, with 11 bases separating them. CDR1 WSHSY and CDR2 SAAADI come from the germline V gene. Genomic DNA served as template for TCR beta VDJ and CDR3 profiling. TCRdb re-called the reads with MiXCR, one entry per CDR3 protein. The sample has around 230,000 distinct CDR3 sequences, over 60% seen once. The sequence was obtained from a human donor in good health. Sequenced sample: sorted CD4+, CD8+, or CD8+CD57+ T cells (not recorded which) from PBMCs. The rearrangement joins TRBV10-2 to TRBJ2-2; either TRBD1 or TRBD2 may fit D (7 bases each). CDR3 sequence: CASRRGGTGELFF. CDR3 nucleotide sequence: TGCGCCAGCCGCAGGGGGGGCACCGGGGAGCTGTTTTTT.